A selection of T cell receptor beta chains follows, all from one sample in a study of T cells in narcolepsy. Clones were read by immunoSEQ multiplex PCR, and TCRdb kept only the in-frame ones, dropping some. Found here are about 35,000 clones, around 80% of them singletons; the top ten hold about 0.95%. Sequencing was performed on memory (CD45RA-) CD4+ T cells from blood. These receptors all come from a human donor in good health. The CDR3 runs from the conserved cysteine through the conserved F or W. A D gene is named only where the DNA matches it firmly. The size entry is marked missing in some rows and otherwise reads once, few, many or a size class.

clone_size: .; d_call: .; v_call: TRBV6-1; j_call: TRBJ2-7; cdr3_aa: CASRDVRNEQYF; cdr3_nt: TGTGCCAGCAGGGATGTGAGGAACGAGCAGTACTTC
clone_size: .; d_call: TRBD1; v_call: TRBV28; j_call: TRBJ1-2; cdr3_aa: CASSSTGGIYGYTF; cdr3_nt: TGTGCCAGCAGTTCGACAGGGGGCATCTATGGCTACACCTTC
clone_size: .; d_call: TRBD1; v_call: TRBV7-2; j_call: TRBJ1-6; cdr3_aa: CASRPGTGNSPLHF; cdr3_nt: TGTGCCAGCAGACCCGGGACAGGGAATTCACCCCTCCACTTT
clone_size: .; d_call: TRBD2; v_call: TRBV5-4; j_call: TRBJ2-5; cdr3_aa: CASSLGLAGSETQYF; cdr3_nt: TGTGCCAGCAGCTTGGGGCTAGCGGGAAGTGAGACCCAGTACTTC
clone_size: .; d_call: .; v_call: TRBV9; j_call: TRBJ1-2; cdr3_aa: CASSPTPRQGGYTF; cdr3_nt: TGTGCCAGCAGCCCTACCCCTCGGCAGGGAGGCTACACCTTC
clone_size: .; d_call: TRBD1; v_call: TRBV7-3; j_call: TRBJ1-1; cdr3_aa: CASSLRGGSNTEAFF; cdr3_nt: TGTGCCAGCAGCTTAAGAGGGGGCTCAAACACTGAAGCTTTCTTT
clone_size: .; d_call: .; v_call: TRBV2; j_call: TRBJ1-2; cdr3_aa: CASRTPLGRGGGYTF; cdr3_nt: TGTGCCAGCAGGACCCCTTTAGGTAGGGGTGGGGGCTACACCTTC
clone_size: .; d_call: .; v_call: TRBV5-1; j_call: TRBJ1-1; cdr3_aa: CASSKIRPTGGMNTEAFF; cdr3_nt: TGCGCCAGCAGCAAGATAAGACCCACGGGGGGCATGAACACTGAAGCTTTCTTT
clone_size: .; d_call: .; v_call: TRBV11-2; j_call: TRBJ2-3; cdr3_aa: CASSLTPGPRTDTQYF; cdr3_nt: TGTGCCAGCAGCTTGACGCCGGGACCCCGCACAGATACGCAGTATTTT
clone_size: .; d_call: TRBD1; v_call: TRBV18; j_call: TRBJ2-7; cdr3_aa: CASSPRTGGAEEQYF; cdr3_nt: TGTGCCAGCTCACCTCGGACAGGGGGCGCGGAGGAGCAGTACTTC
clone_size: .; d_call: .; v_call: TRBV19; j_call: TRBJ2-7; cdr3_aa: CASSIEQGASYEQYF; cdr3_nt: TGTGCCAGTAGTATAGAACAGGGAGCCTCCTACGAGCAGTACTTC
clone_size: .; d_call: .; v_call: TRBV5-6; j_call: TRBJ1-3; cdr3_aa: CASSLGLGNTIYF; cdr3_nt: TGTGCCAGCAGCTTGGGGCTTGGAAACACCATATATTTT
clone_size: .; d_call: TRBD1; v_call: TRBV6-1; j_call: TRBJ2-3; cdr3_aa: CASHDDRGGTDTQYF; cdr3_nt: TGTGCCAGCCATGATGACAGGGGCGGAACAGATACGCAGTATTTT
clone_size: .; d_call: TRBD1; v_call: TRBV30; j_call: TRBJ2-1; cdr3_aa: CAWSAGTGVANEQFF; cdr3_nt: TGTGCCTGGAGTGCCGGGACAGGGGTGGCCAATGAGCAGTTCTTC
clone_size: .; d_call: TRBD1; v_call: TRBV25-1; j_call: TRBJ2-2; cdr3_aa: CASSARQGGFSGELFF; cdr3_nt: TGTGCCAGCAGTGCCCGACAGGGGGGTTTCTCCGGGGAGCTGTTTTTT
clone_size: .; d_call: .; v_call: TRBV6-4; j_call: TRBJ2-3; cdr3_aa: CASSEGVRTDTQYF; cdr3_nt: TGTGCCAGCAGTGAAGGGGTTCGCACAGATACGCAGTATTTT
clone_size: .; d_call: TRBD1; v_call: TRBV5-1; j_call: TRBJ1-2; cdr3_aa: CASSLGQGSVDGYTF; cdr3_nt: TGCGCCAGCAGCTTGGGACAGGGAAGCGTCGATGGCTACACCTTC
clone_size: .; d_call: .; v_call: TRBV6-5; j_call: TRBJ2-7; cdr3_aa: CASSETGSEYEQYF; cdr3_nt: TGTGCCAGCAGTGAAACAGGGAGTGAGTACGAGCAGTACTTC
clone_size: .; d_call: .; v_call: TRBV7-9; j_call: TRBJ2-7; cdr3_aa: CASSSFNSPPSYEQYF; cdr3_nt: TGTGCCAGCAGCTCCTTTAACAGTCCCCCCTCATACGAGCAGTACTTC
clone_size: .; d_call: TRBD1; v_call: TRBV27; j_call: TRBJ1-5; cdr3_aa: CASSKEGARDQPQHF; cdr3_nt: TGTGCCAGCAGTAAGGAGGGGGCGCGGGATCAGCCCCAGCATTTT
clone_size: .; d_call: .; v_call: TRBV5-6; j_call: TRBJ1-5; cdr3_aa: CASSLELDQPQHF; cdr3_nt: TGTGCCAGCAGCCTTGAACTCGATCAGCCCCAGCATTTT
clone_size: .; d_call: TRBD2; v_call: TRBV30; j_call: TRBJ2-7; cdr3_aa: CAWSVRSGRAREQYF; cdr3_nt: TGTGCCTGGAGTGTACGTAGCGGGAGGGCCAGGGAGCAGTACTTC
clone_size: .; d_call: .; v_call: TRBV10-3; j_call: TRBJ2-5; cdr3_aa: CAISEGGGAETQYF; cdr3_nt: TGTGCCATCAGTGAGGGAGGGGGCGCAGAGACCCAGTACTTC
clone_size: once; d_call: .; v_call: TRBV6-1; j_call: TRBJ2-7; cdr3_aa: CASGIRQTVTYEQYF; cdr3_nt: TGTGCCAGCGGCATTAGGCAGACAGTTACCTACGAGCAGTACTTC
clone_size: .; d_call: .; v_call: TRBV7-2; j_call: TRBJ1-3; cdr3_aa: CASSLGTPNSGNTIYF; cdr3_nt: TGTGCCAGCAGCCTGGGGACTCCCAACTCTGGAAACACCATATATTTT
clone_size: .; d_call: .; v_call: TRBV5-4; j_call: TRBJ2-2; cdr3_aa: CASSPEGPGELFF; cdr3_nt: TGTGCCAGCAGCCCGGAAGGTCCCGGGGAGCTGTTTTTT
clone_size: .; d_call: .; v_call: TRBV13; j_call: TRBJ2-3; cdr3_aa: CASSQPIGGYIGDTQYF; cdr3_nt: TGTGCCAGCAGCCAACCCATTGGCGGTTACATAGGAGATACGCAGTATTTT
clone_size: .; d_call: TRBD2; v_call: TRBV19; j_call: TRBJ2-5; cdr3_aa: CASSIEASGSLGQTQYF; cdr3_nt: TGTGCCAGTAGTATAGAGGCTAGCGGGAGTCTGGGGCAGACCCAGTACTTC
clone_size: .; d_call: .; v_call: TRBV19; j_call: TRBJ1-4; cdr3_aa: CASMGQNNEKLFF; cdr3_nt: TGTGCCAGTATGGGGCAGAATAATGAAAAACTGTTTTTT
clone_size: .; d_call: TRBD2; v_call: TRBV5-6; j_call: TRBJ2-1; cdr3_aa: CASSSILAGGENEQFF; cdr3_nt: TGTGCCAGCAGCTCAATACTAGCGGGAGGGGAGAATGAGCAGTTCTTC
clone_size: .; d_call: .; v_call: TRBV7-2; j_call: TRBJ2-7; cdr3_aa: CASSPQGGYYEQYF; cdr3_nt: TGTGCCAGCAGCCCCCAGGGTGGATACTACGAGCAGTACTTC
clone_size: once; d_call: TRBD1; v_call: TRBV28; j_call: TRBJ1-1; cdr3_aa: CASSLFYTRDRSSNTEAFF; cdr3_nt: TGTGCCAGCAGTTTATTCTACACCCGGGACAGAAGTTCGAACACTGAAGCTTTCTTT
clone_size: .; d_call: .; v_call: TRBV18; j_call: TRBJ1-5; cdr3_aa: CASSPRGGASNQPQHF; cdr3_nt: TGTGCCAGCTCACCAAGGGGGGGGGCTAGCAATCAGCCCCAGCATTTT
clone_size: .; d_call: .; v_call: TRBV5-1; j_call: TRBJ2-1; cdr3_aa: CASSVGFGEQFF; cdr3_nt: TGCGCCAGCAGCGTGGGATTTGGTGAGCAGTTCTTC
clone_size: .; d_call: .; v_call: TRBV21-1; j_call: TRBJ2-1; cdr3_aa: CARSTDIGEQFF; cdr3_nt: TGTGCCAGGTCAACTGATATCGGTGAGCAGTTCTTC
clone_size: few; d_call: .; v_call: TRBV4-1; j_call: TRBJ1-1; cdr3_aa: CASSQGEQARGAEAFF; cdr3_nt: TGCGCCAGCAGCCAAGGGGAGCAGGCCCGAGGGGCTGAAGCTTTCTTT
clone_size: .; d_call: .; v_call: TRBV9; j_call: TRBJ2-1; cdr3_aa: CASSPEPVYNEQFF; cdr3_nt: TGTGCCAGCAGCCCTGAGCCTGTCTACAATGAGCAGTTCTTC
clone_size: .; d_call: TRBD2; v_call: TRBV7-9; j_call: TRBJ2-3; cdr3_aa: CASSDFAGGTDTQYF; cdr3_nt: TGTGCCAGCAGCGATTTTGCGGGGGGCACAGATACGCAGTATTTT
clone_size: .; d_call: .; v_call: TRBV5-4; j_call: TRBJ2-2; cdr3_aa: CASSSPLSGTNTGELFF; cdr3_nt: TGTGCCAGCAGCTCCCCTCTTAGCGGAACGAACACCGGGGAGCTGTTTTTT
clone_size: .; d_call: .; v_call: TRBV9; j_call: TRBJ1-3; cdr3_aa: CASSVAGGGLGNTIYF; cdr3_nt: TGTGCCAGCAGCGTAGCGGGGGGGGGCCTTGGAAACACCATATATTTT
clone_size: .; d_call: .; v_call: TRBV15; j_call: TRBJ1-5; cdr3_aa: CATSRGQGGLDQPQHF; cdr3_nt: TGTGCCACCAGCAGAGGTCAGGGTGGTTTGGATCAGCCCCAGCATTTT
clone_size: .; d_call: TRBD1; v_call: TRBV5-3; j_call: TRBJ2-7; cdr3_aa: CARTDRGDSYEQYF; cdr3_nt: TGTGCCAGAACCGACAGGGGGGACTCCTACGAGCAGTACTTC
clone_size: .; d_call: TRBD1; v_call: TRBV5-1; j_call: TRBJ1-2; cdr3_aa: CASSGGQVRGGYTF; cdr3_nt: TGCGCCAGCAGCGGAGGACAGGTCCGGGGGGGCTACACCTTC
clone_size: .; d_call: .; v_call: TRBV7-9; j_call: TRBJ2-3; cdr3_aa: CASSSITDTQYF; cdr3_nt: TGTGCCAGCAGCTCCATCACAGATACGCAGTATTTT
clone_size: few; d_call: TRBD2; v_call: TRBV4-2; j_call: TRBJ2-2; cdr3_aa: CASSQAWRRGGTYTGELFF; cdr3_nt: TGTGCCAGCAGCCAAGCCTGGAGGCGGGGGGGGACTTACACCGGGGAGCTGTTTTTT
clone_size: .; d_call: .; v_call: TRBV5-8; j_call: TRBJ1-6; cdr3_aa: CASSLKVISYNSPLHF; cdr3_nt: TGTGCCAGCAGCTTGAAGGTCATCTCCTATAATTCACCCCTCCACTTT
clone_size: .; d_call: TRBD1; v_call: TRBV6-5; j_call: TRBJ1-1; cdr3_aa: CASSPRQGRTEAIF; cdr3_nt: TGTGCCAGCAGTCCGCGACAGGGAAGGACTGAAGCTATCTTT
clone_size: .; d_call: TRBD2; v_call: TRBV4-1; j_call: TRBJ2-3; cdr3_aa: CASSQGGGRDTQYF; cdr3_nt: TGCGCCAGCAGCCAAGGCGGGGGAAGAGATACGCAGTATTTT
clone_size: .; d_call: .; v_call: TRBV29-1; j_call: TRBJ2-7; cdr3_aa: CSVGHSGYEQYF; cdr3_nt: TGCAGCGTGGGTCACTCGGGCTACGAGCAGTACTTC
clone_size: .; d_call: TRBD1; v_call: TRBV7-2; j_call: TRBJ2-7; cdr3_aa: CASSNRQGYEQYF; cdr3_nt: TGTGCCAGCAGCAACCGACAGGGCTACGAGCAGTACTTC
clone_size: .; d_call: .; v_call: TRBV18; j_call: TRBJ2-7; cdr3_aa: CASSLINYEQYF; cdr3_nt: TGTGCCAGCTCACTTATCAACTACGAGCAGTACTTC
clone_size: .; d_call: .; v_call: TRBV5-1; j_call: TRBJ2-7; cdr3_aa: CASSLDGFNEQYF; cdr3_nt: TGCGCCAGCAGCTTGGATGGTTTCAACGAGCAGTACTTC
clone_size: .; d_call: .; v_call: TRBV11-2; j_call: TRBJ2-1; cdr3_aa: CASAPGYNEQFF; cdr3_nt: TGTGCCAGCGCCCCCGGGTACAATGAGCAGTTCTTC
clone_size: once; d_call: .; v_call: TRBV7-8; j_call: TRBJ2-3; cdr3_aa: CASSLERETDTQYF; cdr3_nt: TGTGCCAGCAGCCTAGAAAGAGAAACAGATACGCAGTATTTT
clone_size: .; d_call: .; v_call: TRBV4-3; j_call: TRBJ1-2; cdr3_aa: CASSQLPGVPNYGYTF; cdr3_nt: TGCGCCAGCAGCCAGTTACCAGGGGTTCCGAACTATGGCTACACCTTC
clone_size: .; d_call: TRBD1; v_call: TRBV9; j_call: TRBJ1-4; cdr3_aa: CASSVGTGGGDEKLFF; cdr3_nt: TGTGCCAGCAGCGTAGGGACAGGGGGAGGGGATGAAAAACTGTTTTTT
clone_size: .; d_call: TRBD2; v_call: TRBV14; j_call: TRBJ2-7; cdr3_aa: CASSPGLAAEQYF; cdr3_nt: TGTGCCAGCAGCCCCGGACTAGCCGCCGAGCAGTACTTC